This T cell receptor beta chain is from a study of T cells in Graves' hyperthyroidism and ophthalmopathy. This clonotype was counted many times. Its antigen remains unknown. Whole-study results and caveats: Most thyroid clonotypes expanded above 0.001 appeared in blood too. Ophthalmopathy and stable hyperthyroidism were told apart by a 13 V-J model.

The study included ophthalmopathy patients with Clinical Activity Score at least 3, NOSPECS grade at least 4 and duration under 3 months. Each 10 ml fresh peripheral blood draw supplied the PBMCs. The CDR3 has 13 amino acids. Trimming removed 6 bases at V and 7 bases at J, with 15 bases between. There were TCR beta CDR3 regions amplified from RNA transcripts. First-round RT-PCR with HTBI primers amplified the TCR CDR3 region. TCRdb used MiXCR to reprocess the multiplex PCR reads, holding one entry per CDR3 protein. The data show 550,000 to 700,000 distinct CDR3 sequences, approximately 14% seen once. The chain joins TRBV12-3 or TRBV12-4 to TRBJ2-5; D could derive from TRBD1 or TRBD2 (6 bases each). Sequencing was done on a sample of blood. The TCR originated in a woman in her 40s with Graves' ophthalmopathy. For the CDR3, the DNA is TGTGCCAGCAGCCAGAGGGGGGCGGGGACCCAGTACTTC. Its translation: CASSQRGAGTQYF.